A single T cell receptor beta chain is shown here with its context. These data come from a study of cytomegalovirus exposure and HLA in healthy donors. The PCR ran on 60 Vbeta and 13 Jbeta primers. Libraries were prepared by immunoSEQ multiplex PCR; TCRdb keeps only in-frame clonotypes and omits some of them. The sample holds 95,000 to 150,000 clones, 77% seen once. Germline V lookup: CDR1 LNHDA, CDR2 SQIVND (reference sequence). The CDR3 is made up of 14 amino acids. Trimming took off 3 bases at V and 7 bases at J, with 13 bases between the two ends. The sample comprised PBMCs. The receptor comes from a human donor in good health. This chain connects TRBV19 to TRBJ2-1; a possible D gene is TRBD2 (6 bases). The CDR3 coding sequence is TGTGCCAGTAGTATCGGGAGCGGTGGGAATGAGCAGTTCTTC. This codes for CASSIGSGGNEQFF.